This T cell receptor beta chain was documented in a study of read filtering for tumor transcriptome and immune sequencing. Study details: After DNase treatment, RNA was made into whole-transcriptome libraries. RNA-seq yielded only about 75 to 1,300 TCR reads, IR-seq about 4 to 10.27 million.

Trimming removed 5 bases from V and 9 bases from J, with 8 bases in between. The CDR3 is 12 amino acids. Germline CDR1 SGHVS, CDR2 FQNEAQ. This clonotype appeared many times. Its matching antigen is unknown. Study conclusions and caveats: RNA-seq captured clonotypes less deeply and reliably than IR-seq.

The library was built from roughly 400 ng RNA with molecular barcoded adaptors for alpha/delta and beta/gamma chains. TCRdb reprocessed the reads via MiXCR and lists one record per CDR3 protein. In the table there are roughly 46,000 distinct CDR3 sequences, less than 15% of which are singletons. The chain employs TRBV7-8 and TRBJ1-6; D uncertain. Specimen: a population of CD138-negative cells sorted from bone marrow. The TCR sequence derives from a donor at least 40 years old with multiple myeloma. Here the CDR3 DNA reads TGTGCCAGCAGCCGTCCCCGTTCACCCCTCCACTTT. Protein product: CASSRPRSPLHF. The variable domain in full, with the rest retrieved from reference TRBV7-8 and TRBJ1-6, is GAGVSQSPRYKVAKRGQDVALRCDPISGHVSLFWYQQALGQGPEFLTYFQNEAQLDKSGLPSDRFFAERPEGSVSTLKIQRTQQEDSAVYLCASSRPRSPLHFGNGTRLTVT.